This TCR beta chain was recorded in a study of control samples from healthy donors and cancer patients. TCRdb's table, derived via immunoSEQ multiplex PCR, lists solely in-frame clones and lacks some. The data hold about 120,000 clones, with about 94% observed a single time. This CDR3 has 17 residues. CDR1 and CDR2 from the germline V gene are LNHNV and YYDKDF (reference sequence). Trimming removed 1 base from V and 0 bases from J, with 15 bases in between. This clonotype was sampled from a man aged 30-40 years in good health. Sequencing was performed on blood. J is TRBJ1-1 and V is TRBV15; D unclear. CDR3 residues: CATSRARHLTMNTEAFF. Here the CDR3 DNA reads TGTGCCACCAGCAGAGCACGCCACCTCACGATGAACACTGAAGCTTTCTTT.